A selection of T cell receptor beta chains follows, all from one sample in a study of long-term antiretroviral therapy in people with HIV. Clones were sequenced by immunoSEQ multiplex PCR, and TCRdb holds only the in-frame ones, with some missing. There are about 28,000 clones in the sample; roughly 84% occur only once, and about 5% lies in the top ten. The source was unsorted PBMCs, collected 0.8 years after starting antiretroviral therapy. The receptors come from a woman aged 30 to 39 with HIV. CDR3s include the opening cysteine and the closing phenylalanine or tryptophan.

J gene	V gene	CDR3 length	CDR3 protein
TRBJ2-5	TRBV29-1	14	CSVEGRLRGETQYF
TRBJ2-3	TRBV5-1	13	CASSLRGTDTQYF
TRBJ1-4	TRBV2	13	CASRGDPTEKLFF
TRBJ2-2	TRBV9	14	CASWGGQGTGELFF
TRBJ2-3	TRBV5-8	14	CASSLGGTTDTQYF
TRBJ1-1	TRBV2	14	CASSAGHMNTEAFF
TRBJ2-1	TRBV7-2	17	CASSLPPFGTNRDEQFF
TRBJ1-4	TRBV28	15	CASSLALGGHEKLFF
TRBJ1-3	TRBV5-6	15	CASSLNGGPWDTIYF
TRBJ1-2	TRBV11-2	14	CASSLEYRGLGYTF
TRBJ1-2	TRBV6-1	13	CASSDSGTYGYTF
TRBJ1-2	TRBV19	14	CASMGGTSSYGYTF
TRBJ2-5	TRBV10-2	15	CASSELGTVQETQYF
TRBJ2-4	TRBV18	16	CASSPGSLPPGNIQYF
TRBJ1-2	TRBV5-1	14	CASSLEGGVYGYTF
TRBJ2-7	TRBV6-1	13	CASSEQGIDEQYF
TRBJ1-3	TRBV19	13	CASRSLSGNTIYF
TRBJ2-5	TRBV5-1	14	CASSLYTGRETQYF
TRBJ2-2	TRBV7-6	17	CASSLRRGTGGTGELFF
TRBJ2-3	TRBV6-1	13	CAIQAGGGFTQYF
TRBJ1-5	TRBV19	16	CASSILSVRGLQPQHF
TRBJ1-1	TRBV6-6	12	CASRPGNTEAFF
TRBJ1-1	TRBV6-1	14	CASSVTGSGAEAFF
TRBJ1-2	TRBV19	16	CASSMVLGAQGGGYTF
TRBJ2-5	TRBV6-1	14	CASSGLINQETQYF
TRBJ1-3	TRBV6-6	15	CASSLSQGTGNTIYF
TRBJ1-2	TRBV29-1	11	CSVESNYGYTF
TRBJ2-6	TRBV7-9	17	CASSPRNGAPGANVLTF
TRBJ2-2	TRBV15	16	CATTGRDRRNTGELFF
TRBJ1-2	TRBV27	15	CASSLSSYTNYGYTF
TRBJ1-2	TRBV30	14	CAWSTGQGKYGYTF
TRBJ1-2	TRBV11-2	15	CASRLDNSPNYGYTF
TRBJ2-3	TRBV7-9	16	CASSSWDREGTDTQYF
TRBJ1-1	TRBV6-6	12	CASSFGPPEAFF
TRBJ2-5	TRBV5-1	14	CASSLLAHQETQYF
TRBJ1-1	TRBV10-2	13	CATRGALNTEAFF
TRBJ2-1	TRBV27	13	CASSFLQYNEQFF
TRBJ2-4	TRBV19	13	CASRGLGINIQYF
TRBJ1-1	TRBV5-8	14	CASSLGSGWPEAFF
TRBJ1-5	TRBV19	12	CASSIGNQPQHF
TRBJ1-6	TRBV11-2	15	CASSSDRGLNSPLHF
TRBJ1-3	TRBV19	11	CASRRGDTIYF
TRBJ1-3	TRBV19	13	CASSIDRGNTIYF
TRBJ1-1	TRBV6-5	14	CASSYGLLIAEAFF
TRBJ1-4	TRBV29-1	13	CSVATTSGEKLFF
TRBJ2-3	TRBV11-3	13	CASSGGSTDTQYF
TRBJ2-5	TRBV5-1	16	CASSPSGGGYQETQYF
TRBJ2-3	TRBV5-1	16	CASSRTSGASTDTQYF
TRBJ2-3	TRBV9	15	CASSVAGGITDTQYF
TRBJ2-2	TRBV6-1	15	CASTEGGGGTGELFF
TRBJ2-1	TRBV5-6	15	CASSPLGGSYNEQFF
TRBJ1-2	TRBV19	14	CASSIEPTNYGYTF
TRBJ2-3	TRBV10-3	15	CATRGAGALTDTQYF
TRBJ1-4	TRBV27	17	CASSLSGTGVIYGKLFF
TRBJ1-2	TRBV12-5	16	CASGFPTGTGGYGYTF
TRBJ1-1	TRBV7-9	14	CASSPGQMNTEAFF
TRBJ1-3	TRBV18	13	CASSSGVGNTIYF
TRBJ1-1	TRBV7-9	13	CASSSIQNTEAFF
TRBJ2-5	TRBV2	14	CASSPNTGQETQYF